This T cell receptor (beta chain) originates from a study of neoadjuvant anti-PD-1 for oral cavity cancer. Overall study: Before surgery, most patients got three to four biweekly 3 mg/kg nivolumab doses.

The CDR3 consists of 11 residues. V gave up 10 bases and J gave up 1 base, with 6 bases separating them. Germline values: CDR1 MNHNY, CDR2 SVGAGI (reference sequence). Data came from immunoSEQ multiplex PCR; TCRdb stores just in-frame clones and leaves some out. In the table there are around 81,000 clones, about 84% of which are singletons. The specimen was PBMCs, collected before nivolumab (anti-PD-1) treatment. The chain couples TRBV6-6 to TRBJ2-3, with D unclear. This TCR derives from a person aged 40-85 years with oral cavity squamous cell carcinoma. In nucleotides, the CDR3 is TGTGCCACGGTCCGCACAGATACGCAGTATTTT. Protein product: CATVRTDTQYF.